This TCR beta chain appears in the sequencing data of a study of blood T cells in healthy people across ages. Turning to the study itself: Every two T cells gave about one barcoded beta molecule via template switching. General study findings and limits: The study could not conclusively compare naive and antigen-experienced cells, given its unsorted PBMCs. Lack of knowledge of donor CMV status possibly confounded expanded clonotype changes.

A sample-barcoded 5' primer and a J-beta primer mix were used in a second PCR of roughly 7 to 11 cycles. Using its own MiXCR run on the 5' RACE reads, TCRdb lists one record per CDR3 protein. This table has 850,000 to 1,000,000 distinct CDR3 sequences, approximately 50% appearing once. This clonotype was found once. Its antigen is unidentified. After removal of 6 bases from V and 10 bases from J, the junction contained 16 bases not matched to a gene. CDR3 length equals 17 residues. Germline V gene lookup returns CDR1 SGDLS and CDR2 YYNGEE. Each of the donors had ten milliliters of peripheral blood drawn into EDTA-treated Vacutainer tubes.

The sequence derives from an older woman in good health. The V call is TRBV9, the J call TRBJ1-6; 10 bases align to TRBD1. The sequencing input was blood. Here the CDR3 DNA reads TGTGCCAGCAACGATCCAGCCCGGGACAGGGGATGGTCACCCCTCCACTTT. Encoded protein: CASNDPARDRGWSPLHF. Using reference TRBV9 and TRBJ1-6 for the parts outside the CDR3, the full variable domain is DSGVTQTPKHLITATGQRVTLRCSPRSGDLSVYWYQQSLDQGLQFLIQYYNGEERAKGNILERFSAQQFPDLHSELNLSSLELGDSALYFCASNDPARDRGWSPLHFGNGTRLTVT.